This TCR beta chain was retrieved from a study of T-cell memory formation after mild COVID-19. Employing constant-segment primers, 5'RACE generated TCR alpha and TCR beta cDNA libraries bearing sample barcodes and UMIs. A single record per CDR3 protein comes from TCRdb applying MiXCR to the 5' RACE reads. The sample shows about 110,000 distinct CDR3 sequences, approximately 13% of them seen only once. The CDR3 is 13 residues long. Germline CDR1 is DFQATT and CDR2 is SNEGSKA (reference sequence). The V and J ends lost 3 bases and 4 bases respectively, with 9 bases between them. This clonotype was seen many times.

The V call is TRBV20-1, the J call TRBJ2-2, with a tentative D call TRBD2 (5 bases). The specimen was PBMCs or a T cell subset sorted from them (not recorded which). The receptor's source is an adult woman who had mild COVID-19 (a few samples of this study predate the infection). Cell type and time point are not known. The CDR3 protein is CSARDFTTGELFF. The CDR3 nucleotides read TGCAGTGCTAGGGACTTTACCACCGGGGAGCTGTTTTTT.